The 21 T cell receptor beta chains below come from one sample, sequenced in a study of shared clonotypes between healthy human individuals (dated by TCRdb to 2018 to 2020). The library relied on the immunoSEQ multiplex PCR assay. This is the immuneACCESS table as TCRdb keeps it, with only in-frame sequences that have V and J called. A part of the clones is gone; compared with another copy, unresolved V genes explain less than half, and the rest is unexplained. The sample profile shows 2.5 million or so clones; around 94% of them were found once. In total, the top ten clones hold 0.13% to 0.15% of the sample. Sequenced input: naive CD4+ T cells sorted from blood. Per the publication, the cell subset or site label means: CD45RA+ positively selected. These receptors all stem from a man aged 18 to 30 in good health.

The rearrangement uses TRBV18 and TRBJ2-1; the D gene is possibly TRBD1 (5 bases). The CDR3 totals 14 residues. CDR1 is KGHSH, CDR2 LQKENI, per germline. Trimming removed 4 bases at V and 5 bases at J, with 12 bases between. The chain's CDR3 is CASSLGAGNNEQFF. The CDR3 DNA is TGTGCCAGCTCACTAGGGGCAGGGAACAATGAGCAGTTCTTC. Combining the CDR3 with reference TRBV18 and TRBJ2-1 gives the whole variable domain NAGVMQNPRHLVRRRGQEARLRCSPMKGHSHVYWYRQLPEEGLKFMVYLQKENIIDESGMPKERFSAEFPKEGPSILRIQQVVRGDSAAYFCASSLGAGNNEQFFGPGTRLTVL.

This chain joins TRBV7-9 and TRBJ2-3; 8 positions match TRBD2. Per germline, CDR1 SEHNR and CDR2 FQNEAQ (reference sequence). Germline trimming cut 6 bases from V and 0 bases from J; bases unmatched to any gene: 5. There are 15 residues in the CDR3. This CDR3 reads CASRLSGSSTDTQYF. The DNA of the CDR3 is TGTGCCAGCAGGTTGAGCGGGAGCAGCACAGATACGCAGTATTTT.

V gene TRBV10-3 combines with J gene TRBJ2-7; 11 bases align to TRBD2. Germline trimming cut 6 bases from V and 6 bases from J; bases unmatched to any gene: 13. The V gene's germline CDR1 is ENHRY and CDR2 SYGVKD. CDR3 length: 16 amino acids. The CDR3, as DNA: TGTGCCATCAGCGGGACTAGCGGAAACGAAGGGCTCGAGCAGTACTTC. It is translated as CAISGTSGNEGLEQYF.

This clone appeared a single time. The same CDR3 is also encoded by other DNA sequences in this sample. The J gene is TRBJ2-1, the V gene TRBV10-3; D possibly uses TRBD1 or TRBD2 (5 bases each). Germline V lookup: CDR1 ENHRY, CDR2 SYGVKD. The CDR3 covers 13 residues. V was clipped by 6 bases and J by 2 bases, with 8 bases between them. The CDR3: CAISGTPYNEQFF. Written as DNA, the CDR3 is TGTGCCATCAGCGGGACCCCCTACAATGAGCAGTTCTTC.

V and J are TRBV27 and TRBJ1-6; D is unresolved. V was cut by 6 bases and J by 6 bases, with 18 bases left in between. This CDR3 is built from 16 residues. CDR1 is MNHEY, CDR2 SMNVEV, per germline (reference sequence). The CDR3 nucleotides are TGTGCCAGCAGAAAGACGGAGAAAGGACTTAATTCACCCCTCCACTTT. Translation gives CASRKTEKGLNSPLHF.

V gene TRBV19 combines with J gene TRBJ1-5; possibly TRBD1 for D (6 bases). The CDR3 is 16 amino acids. Germline V gene data show CDR1 as LNHDA and CDR2 as SQIVND (reference sequence). Trimming left V 4 bases short and J 0 bases short, with 13 bases between. In nucleotides, the CDR3 is TGTGCCAGTAGTACCCTGGCGGACAGTAGCAATCAGCCCCAGCATTTT. Its translation: CASSTLADSSNQPQHF.

The V call is TRBV6-1, the J call TRBJ2-7; possibly TRBD1 for D (6 bases). Germline values: CDR1 MNHNS, CDR2 SASEGT. This CDR3 contains 12 residues. V lost 5 bases to trimming and J lost 5 bases, with 10 bases between them. The CDR3 DNA reads TGTGCCAGCAGTCCCAGGGGTCACGAGCAGTACTTC. It translates to CASSPRGHEQYF.

The chain carries TRBV5-1 and TRBJ2-1; the D gene is possibly TRBD2 (5 bases). The CDR3 consists of 17 residues. V gave up 3 bases and J gave up 4 bases, with 20 bases separating them. Germline-derived CDR1 and CDR2 are SGHRS and YFSETQ. CDR3 in amino acids: CASSSAGAGRGYNEQFF. Here the CDR3 DNA reads TGCGCCAGCAGCTCGGCCGGTGCGGGCCGAGGGTACAATGAGCAGTTCTTC.

J is TRBJ2-5 and V is TRBV5-1; tentative D call: TRBD1 (6 bases). Trimming removed 4 bases at V and 3 bases at J, with 19 bases between. The CDR3 sequence is 16 residues long. The germline V gene has CDR1 SGHRS and CDR2 YFSETQ. The CDR3 DNA follows: TGCGCCAGCAGCCTGGGGGCTGGGGGAACAAAAGAGACCCAGTACTTC. Protein product: CASSLGAGGTKETQYF.

The chain couples TRBV7-9 to TRBJ1-2; D is ambiguous. The CDR3 extends over 14 amino acids. Trimming cost V 5 bases and J 0 bases, with 10 bases left between them. Germline-derived CDR1 and CDR2 are SEHNR and FQNEAQ (reference sequence). The CDR3 DNA reads as TGTGCCAGCAGCCCCGACGCTACTAACTATGGCTACACCTTC. Its protein product is CASSPDATNYGYTF.

The V gene is TRBV18, the J gene TRBJ2-5; a weak D match, TRBD2 (5 bases). V was trimmed by 6 bases and J by 5 bases, leaving 13 bases between them. The CDR3 spans 13 residues. Germline CDR1 and CDR2: KGHSH and LQKENI. Written as DNA, the CDR3 is TGTGCCAGCTCGAGGGCAGCTGGCGAGACCCAGTACTTC. It translates to CASSRAAGETQYF.

The V and J genes are TRBV5-1 and TRBJ1-1; no firm D call. Germline-derived CDR1 and CDR2 are SGHRS and YFSETQ. The V end lost 4 bases, the J end lost 5 bases, and 18 bases lay between the germline ends. This CDR3 is built from 15 residues. CDR3 bases: TGCGCCAGCAGCCCAGATTCGGGAATTGGGACTGAAGCTTTCTTT. This gives the protein CASSPDSGIGTEAFF.

This clone was detected only once. This chain joins TRBV10-1 and TRBJ2-1, with 10 bases that match TRBD1. The length of the CDR3 is 18 residues. Trimming at V came to 3 bases and at J to 5 bases, leaving 13 bases not matched to a gene. The V gene's germline CDR1 is WNHNN and CDR2 SYGVQD (reference sequence). The CDR3, as DNA: TGCGCCAGCAGTGATAAGCTGTGGGGGACAGGGGATCACAATGAGCAGTTCTTC. As protein: CASSDKLWGTGDHNEQFF.

V is TRBV5-4 and J is TRBJ2-3; 8 bases match TRBD1. Trimming at V came to 5 bases and at J to 5 bases, leaving 7 bases not matched to a gene. Germline V CDR1 and CDR2: SGHNT, YYREEE (reference sequence). The CDR3 consists of 14 residues. The CDR3 DNA follows: TGTGCCAGCAGGCCTACAGGGGGAAAAGATACGCAGTATTTT. It translates to CASRPTGGKDTQYF.

This clone was picked up one time. The rearrangement uses TRBV10-1 and TRBJ1-3, with D hard to call. Germline CDR1 reads WNHNN; CDR2 reads SYGVQD (reference sequence). V gave up 5 bases and J gave up 2 bases, with 13 bases separating them. The CDR3 has 15 amino acids. Written as DNA, the CDR3 is TGCGCCAGCAGTCGATTTACGGGCACTGGAAACACCATATATTTT. Amino acid sequence: CASSRFTGTGNTIYF.

This clone was picked up one time. The J gene is TRBJ1-5, the V gene TRBV28; the D is unclear. V lost 6 bases, J lost 6 bases, and 15 bases lay in between. The CDR3 sequence is 14 residues long. Germline V CDR1 and CDR2: MDHEN, SYDVKM. CDR3 region: CASSRVPSVQPQHF. The CDR3 bases are TGTGCCAGCAGCCGCGTACCCTCGGTTCAGCCCCAGCATTTT.

The rearrangement uses TRBV7-5 and TRBJ2-7; the D call TRBD1 from the table was never checked on the DNA. TRBV7-5 is a pseudogene segment. The CDR3 consists of 16 residues. CDR3 nucleotides: TGTGCCAGAAGGCTCCGGGACAGGGGACTCTCCTACGAGCAGTACTTC. Translation gives CARRLRDRGLSYEQYF.

This clone was detected a few times. The CDR3 DNA reads TGTGCCTGGAGTGTACCCACTAGCGTAAAAGAGACCCAGTACTTC. Amino acid sequence: CAWSVPTSVKETQYF. The chain employs TRBV30 and TRBJ2-5, with 7 bases that match TRBD2. The germline V gene has CDR1 GTSNPN and CDR2 SVGIG (reference sequence). V lost 0 bases to trimming and J lost 3 bases; unmatched junction nucleotides: 7. The CDR3 contains 15 residues.

This clone was counted only a few times. The chain uses TRBV30 and TRBJ1-5, with D hard to call. There are 13 residues in the CDR3. The germline V gene has CDR1 GTSNPN and CDR2 SVGIG (reference sequence). The germline V and J ends were trimmed by 1 base and 5 bases, with 9 bases remaining between them. The DNA of the CDR3 is TGTGCCTGGAGTGAGGACGCATATCAGCCCCAGCATTTT. This codes for CAWSEDAYQPQHF.

J is TRBJ2-7 and V is TRBV5-1, with 8 bases aligning to TRBD1. V lost 2 bases to trimming and J lost 0 bases; unmatched junction nucleotides: 7. In germline, CDR1 is SGHRS, CDR2 YFSETQ. The CDR3 runs to 16 residues. DNA of the CDR3: TGCGCCAGCAGCTTTCCTTCCGGGACAGGCTCCTACGAGCAGTACTTC. This gives the protein CASSFPSGTGSYEQYF.

V and J are TRBV7-3 and TRBJ2-5, with D unclear. Germline CDR1 is SGHTA and CDR2 is FQGTGA. Trimming shortened V by 5 bases and J by 1 base, and 8 bases separated the two germline ends. This CDR3 is built from 13 residues. The CDR3 region is CASSMGSQETQYF. Here the CDR3 DNA reads TGTGCCAGCAGCATGGGAAGCCAAGAGACCCAGTACTTC.